This record concerns one TCR beta chain sequence. This sample stems from a study of T cell responses to AZD1222 COVID-19 vaccine. Repertoires were generated with immunoSEQ multiplex PCR, while TCRdb's copy carries only in-frame clones and drops some. The table records 95,000 to 110,000 clones, over 75% of them present only once. This TCR was recovered from an adult in good health. The sample consisted of peripheral blood, taken on day 0 of AZD1222 vaccination.

This chain's CDR3 is CASSIPGLAGNQQFF. CDR3 bases: TGTGCCAGTAGTATCCCAGGACTAGCGGGAAACCAGCAGTTCTTC. The chain carries TRBV19 and TRBJ2-1, with 12 nucleotides matching TRBD2. V shed 3 bases, J shed 11 bases, and the junction held 8 bases outside the gene matches. Germline CDR1 reads LNHDA; CDR2 reads SQIVND (reference sequence). CDR3 length: 15 residues.